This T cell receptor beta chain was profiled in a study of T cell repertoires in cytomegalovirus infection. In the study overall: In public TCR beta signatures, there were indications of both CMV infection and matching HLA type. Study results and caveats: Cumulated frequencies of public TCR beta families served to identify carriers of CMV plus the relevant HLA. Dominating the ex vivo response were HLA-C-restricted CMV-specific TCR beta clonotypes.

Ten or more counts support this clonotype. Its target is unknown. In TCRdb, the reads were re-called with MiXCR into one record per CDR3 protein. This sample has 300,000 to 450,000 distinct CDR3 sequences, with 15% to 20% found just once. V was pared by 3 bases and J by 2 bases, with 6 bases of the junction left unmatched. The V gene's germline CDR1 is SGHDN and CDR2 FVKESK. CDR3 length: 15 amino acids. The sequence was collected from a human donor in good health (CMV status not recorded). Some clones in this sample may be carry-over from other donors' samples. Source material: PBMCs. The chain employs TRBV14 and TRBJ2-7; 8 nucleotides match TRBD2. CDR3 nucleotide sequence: TGTGCCAGCAGCCATTACGGGGGGGTCCCCTACGAGCAGTACTTC. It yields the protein CASSHYGGVPYEQYF. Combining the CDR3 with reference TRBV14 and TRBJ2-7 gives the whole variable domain EAGVTQFPSHSVIEKGQTVTLRCDPISGHDNLYWYRRVMGKEIKFLLHFVKESKQDESGMPNNRFLAERTGGTYSTLKVQPAELEDSGVYFCASSHYGGVPYEQYFGPGTRLTVT.